These 27 T cell receptor beta chains were sequenced from one sample in a study of blood T cell repertoires in COVID-19. Only in-frame clones appear in the TCRdb table, and some are missing; sequencing was by immunoSEQ multiplex PCR. The repertoire holds 90,000 to 120,000 clones, with 60% to 85% as singletons. The sample was peripheral blood. These receptors were taken from a man aged 65-85 years with acute or convalescent COVID-19.

The chain joins TRBV27 to TRBJ1-2, with 9 positions matching TRBD1. Germline assignment: CDR1 MNHEY and CDR2 SMNVEV (reference sequence). The length of the CDR3 is 19 residues. The ends lost 6 bases at V and 0 bases at J; junction bases unmatched: 17. CDR3 sequence reads: CASRPFLRDREPSNYGYTF. In DNA form, the CDR3 reads TGTGCCAGCAGACCTTTCCTCCGGGACAGGGAACCCTCTAACTATGGCTACACCTTC.

V and J are TRBV7-2 and TRBJ1-4, with TRBD1 matching 7 bases. Looked up from germline, CDR1 is SGHTA and CDR2 is FQGNSA. This CDR3 comprises 14 residues. J lost 6 bases, V lost 5 bases, and 6 bases had no gene match. DNA for the CDR3: TGTGCCAGCAGCACCGGGACAGTATATGAAAAACTGTTTTTT. This encodes CASSTGTVYEKLFF.

With regard to this clone: Within the sample, other DNA sequences also encode this same CDR3. The V gene is TRBV10-3, the J gene TRBJ1-5, with 7 bases identical to TRBD1. In germline, CDR1 is ENHRY, CDR2 SYGVKD. The CDR3 totals 14 residues. The junction had 1 base not matched to a gene; V was cut back by 2 bases and J by 3 bases. CDR3 DNA sequence: TGTGCCATCAGTGAGGACAGGGACAATCAGCCCCAGCATTTT. Encoded protein: CAISEDRDNQPQHF.

The rearrangement links TRBV5-1 to TRBJ1-2; TRBD1 agrees at 10 bases. With V trimmed by 4 bases and J by 4 bases, 4 bases remained unmatched. CDR1 and CDR2 (germline): SGHRS, YFSETQ. The CDR3 extends over 14 amino acids. DNA for the CDR3: TGCGCCAGCAGCGGACAGGGGGGCGCCTATGGCTACACCTTC. Protein sequence: CASSGQGGAYGYTF.

This clone was counted only a few times. The chain carries TRBV2 and TRBJ1-4, with 7 bases aligning to TRBD1. CDR3 length: 14 amino acids. Per germline, CDR1 SNHLY and CDR2 FYNNEI. V gave up 3 bases and J gave up 3 bases; unmatched junction bases: 1. CDR3 sequence reads: CASSDGTANEKLFF. The CDR3 region has the DNA TGTGCCAGCAGTGACGGGACAGCTAATGAAAAACTGTTTTTT.

The chain couples TRBV11-2 to TRBJ2-7; possibly TRBD2 for D (6 bases). Trimming cost V 2 bases and J 1 base, with 9 bases left between them. The CDR3 is 14 amino acids. Germline CDR1 and CDR2: SGHAT and FQNNGV. The CDR3 reads CASSLQGLSYEQYF. The CDR3 region has the DNA TGTGCCAGCAGCTTACAGGGACTTTCCTACGAGCAGTACTTC.

The chain carries TRBV9 and TRBJ2-7, with D possibly TRBD1 on 6 matching bases. V was cut by 0 bases and J by 9 bases, with 19 bases left in between. This CDR3 has 15 amino acids. CDR1 is SGDLS, CDR2 YYNGEE, per germline. The CDR3 is CASSVGTRGESGQYF. DNA for the CDR3: TGTGCCAGCAGCGTAGGGACCAGGGGAGAGTCTGGGCAGTACTTC.

CDR3 sequence reads: CASSLTGFGEAFF. DNA for the CDR3: TGTGCCAGCAGCCTCACAGGGTTTGGTGAAGCTTTCTTT. The gene calls are TRBV6-5 and TRBJ1-1; perhaps TRBD1 as D (6 bases). Germline CDR1 is MNHEY and CDR2 is SVGAGI. Between the trimmed V and J ends, which lost 6 bases and 7 bases, there was a span of 15 bases. The CDR3 is 13 amino acids.

The genes are TRBV5-6 and TRBJ1-6; possible D gene TRBD1, 5 bases. The V gene lost 1 base and the J gene lost 9 bases, with 11 bases spanning the gap. This CDR3 has 14 amino acids. Germline values: CDR1 SGHDT, CDR2 YYEEEE. DNA for the CDR3: TGTGCCAGCAGCTTGCGGGGGTCCAGTTCACCCCTCCACTTT. Protein: CASSLRGSSSPLHF. Variable domain in full (rest from reference TRBV5-6 and TRBJ1-6): DAGVTQSPTHLIKTRGQQVTLRCSPKSGHDTVSWYQQALGQGPQFIFQYYEEEERQRGNFPDRFSGHQFPNYSSELNVNALLLGDSALYLCASSLRGSSSPLHFGNGTRLTVT.

In the case of this clone: The sample has other DNA sequences that encode this CDR3 too. In nucleotides, the CDR3 is TGTGCCAGCAGCCGCGTGAGCTCCTATAATTCACCCCTCCACTTT. Translated, it gives CASSRVSSYNSPLHF. The chain links TRBV6-5 to TRBJ1-6; no clear D gene. Germline V gives CDR1 MNHEY, CDR2 SVGAGI. V was clipped by 6 bases and J by 0 bases, with 9 bases between them. The CDR3 is 15 residues long.

The rearrangement links TRBV27 to TRBJ2-7; D is unresolved. This CDR3 region has 13 residues. V was trimmed by 2 bases and J by 3 bases, leaving 8 bases between them. In germline, CDR1 is MNHEY, CDR2 SMNVEV (reference sequence). CDR3 bases: TGTGCCAGCAGTTTAACCGACAACTACGAGCAGTACTTC. It yields the protein CASSLTDNYEQYF.

In this sample, this clone turned up once. V gene TRBV3-1 (or the pseudogene TRBV3-2) combines with J gene TRBJ2-5; 10 bases align to TRBD2. Germline CDR1 reads LGHDT; CDR2 reads YNNKEL (reference sequence). The V and J ends lost 2 bases and 6 bases, in that order; junction bases with no gene match: 3. The CDR3 is made up of 14 amino acids. CDR3 sequence (DNA): TGTGCCAGCAGCCAACTAGCGGGGGACCAGACCCAGTACTTC. Its protein is CASSQLAGDQTQYF.

This clone appeared once. Other DNA sequences within the sample encode an identical CDR3. The rearrangement links TRBV6-2 or TRBV6-3 to TRBJ2-7, with TRBD1 identical over 9 bases. CDR1 and CDR2 from the germline V gene are MNHEY and SVGEGT. The junction had 8 bases not matched to a gene; V was cut back by 6 bases and J by 5 bases. The CDR3 loop spans 14 amino acids. The CDR3 sequence is CASSPGTGWHEQYF. The CDR3 DNA is TGTGCCAGCAGCCCTGGGACAGGGTGGCACGAGCAGTACTTC.

V is TRBV7-9 and J is TRBJ1-5; TRBD1 aligns across 9 bases. Losses at the gene ends were 1 base for V and 13 bases for J; bases not matched to a gene: 5. The length of the CDR3 is 13 residues. Germline V gene lookup returns CDR1 SEHNR and CDR2 FQNEAQ (reference sequence). The CDR3 spells CASSLGQGGLQHF. CDR3 DNA sequence: TGTGCCAGCAGCTTAGGACAGGGGGGCCTTCAGCATTTT.

The V gene is TRBV11-2, the J gene TRBJ2-3; TRBD2 matches 9 bases. Germline V gives CDR1 SGHAT, CDR2 FQNNGV. V dropped 1 base and J dropped 4; count of bases not matched to a gene: 12. The CDR3 is 18 amino acids. The CDR3: CASSLVGASGGRPDTQYF. CDR3 in DNA: TGTGCCAGCAGCTTAGTAGGGGCCAGCGGGGGGCGGCCAGATACGCAGTATTTT.

This chain links TRBV5-1 with TRBJ2-3; maybe TRBD1 (6 bases). This CDR3 contains 14 residues. V was pared by 4 bases and J by 2 bases, with 11 bases between. Germline V gene lookup returns CDR1 SGHRS and CDR2 YFSETQ. The CDR3 loop is CASSPGQLTDTQYF. In DNA form, the CDR3 reads TGCGCCAGCAGCCCAGGACAGCTCACAGATACGCAGTATTTT.

On this clone: Other DNA variants within this sample encode the same CDR3. This chain links TRBV29-1 with TRBJ1-1, with 7 positions matching TRBD1. Germline CDR1 SQVTM, CDR2 ANQGSEA. This CDR3 spans 13 amino acids. V was clipped by 6 bases and J by 5 bases; unmatched bases: 9. Here the CDR3 DNA reads TGCAGCGTCTCGCCGACAGGGTGGACTGAAGCTTTCTTT. Amino acid sequence: CSVSPTGWTEAFF.

The chain uses TRBV9 and TRBJ2-7; possibly TRBD2 for D (6 bases). The CDR3 has 15 amino acids. Germline V gene data show CDR1 as SGDLS and CDR2 as YYNGEE. The germline V and J ends were trimmed by 0 bases and 2 bases, with 12 bases remaining between them. This CDR3 reads CASSVGDSLPYEQYF. The CDR3 DNA reads as TGTGCCAGCAGCGTAGGGGACTCACTCCCCTACGAGCAGTACTTC. Full variable domain (remainder filled in from reference TRBV9 and TRBJ2-7): DSGVTQTPKHLITATGQRVTLRCSPRSGDLSVYWYQQSLDQGLQFLIQYYNGEERAKGNILERFSAQQFPDLHSELNLSSLELGDSALYFCASSVGDSLPYEQYFGPGTRLTVT.

The chain is built from TRBV18 and TRBJ1-6, with a tentative D call TRBD1 (5 bases). Germline V CDR1 and CDR2: KGHSH, LQKENI. V was clipped by 2 bases and J by 9 bases, with 8 bases between them. CDR3 size: 13 residues. Here the CDR3 DNA reads TGTGCCAGCTCACCAGGGACTGGTTCACCCCTCCACTTT. Residues: CASSPGTGSPLHF. The whole variable domain, filled in from reference TRBV18 and TRBJ1-6, reads NAGVMQNPRHLVRRRGQEARLRCSPMKGHSHVYWYRQLPEEGLKFMVYLQKENIIDESGMPKERFSAEFPKEGPSILRIQQVVRGDSAAYFCASSPGTGSPLHFGNGTRLTVT.

V is TRBV5-1 and J is TRBJ1-1; D possibly corresponds to TRBD1 (6 bases). The CDR3 runs 16 residues. Trimming removed 4 bases at V and 0 bases at J, with 16 bases between. The V gene's germline CDR1 is SGHRS and CDR2 YFSETQ. CDR3 sequence (DNA): TGCGCCAGCAGCCCGAGGGGGGGTAATCTGAACACTGAAGCTTTCTTT. Protein sequence: CASSPRGGNLNTEAFF.

This chain connects TRBV6-5 to TRBJ2-7; 9 positions agree with TRBD1. V was clipped by 8 bases and J by 1 base; unmatched bases: 0. The CDR3 extends over 12 amino acids. Germline CDR1 MNHEY, CDR2 SVGAGI. CDR3 residues: CASGTGSYEQYF. In DNA, the CDR3 is TGTGCCAGCGGGACAGGGTCCTACGAGCAGTACTTC.

The chain is built from TRBV11-3 and TRBJ2-7; possible D gene TRBD2, 5 bases. Germline CDR1 SGHNT, CDR2 YENEEA. The V and J ends lost 6 bases and 6 bases respectively, with 15 bases between them. The CDR3 extends over 13 amino acids. In DNA, the CDR3 is TGTGCCAGCAGTAGTGGAACAACTAGCGAGCAGTACTTC. Amino acid sequence: CASSSGTTSEQYF.

V gene TRBV6-2 or TRBV6-3 combines with J gene TRBJ2-4; maybe TRBD2 (6 bases). The germline V gene has CDR1 MNHEY and CDR2 SVGEGT. The CDR3 consists of 16 residues. V lost 5 bases and J 0 bases, leaving 14 bases between the germline ends. The CDR3 here is CASSAWGELAKNIQYF. The CDR3 DNA follows: TGTGCCAGCAGTGCCTGGGGGGAGCTAGCCAAAAACATTCAGTACTTC.

This clone has just a few counts. The chain has TRBV2 and TRBJ2-7; D is perhaps TRBD2 (6 bases). Germline V gives CDR1 SNHLY, CDR2 FYNNEI. This CDR3 contains 13 residues. The V end lost 7 bases, the J end lost 2 bases, and 12 bases lay between the germline ends. For the CDR3, the DNA is TGTGCCAGCAAACGGGACTTGACCTACGAGCAGTACTTC. Translating it yields CASKRDLTYEQYF.

V is TRBV29-1 and J is TRBJ2-1; 10 bases are shared with TRBD1. Germline V gene data show CDR1 as SQVTM and CDR2 as ANQGSEA. This CDR3 spans 14 amino acids. The V and J ends lost 7 bases and 0 bases, in that order; junction bases with no gene match: 3. CDR3 sequence reads: CSGRTGGSYNEQFF. The DNA for the CDR3 is TGCAGCGGCCGGACAGGGGGCTCCTACAATGAGCAGTTCTTC.

The rearrangement uses TRBV16 and TRBJ2-7, with TRBD1 as a possible D gene (6 bases). V was trimmed by 0 bases and J by 2 bases, leaving 11 bases between them. Per the germline V gene, CDR1 is KGHSY and CDR2 is FQNENV. The CDR3 extends over 15 amino acids. CDR3 protein: CASSQSQTGPYEQYF. The CDR3 nucleotides are TGTGCCAGCAGCCAATCCCAAACAGGGCCCTACGAGCAGTACTTC.

The V gene is TRBV5-4, the J gene TRBJ1-2, with D possibly TRBD1 on 6 matching bases. Trimming took 4 bases from V and 7 from J, leaving 14 bases between them. The germline V gene has CDR1 SGHNT and CDR2 YYREEE (reference sequence). The CDR3 loop spans 13 amino acids. Written as DNA, the CDR3 is TGTGCCAGCAGCATTACAGGGAACCCTGGCTACACCTTC. Amino acid sequence: CASSITGNPGYTF.